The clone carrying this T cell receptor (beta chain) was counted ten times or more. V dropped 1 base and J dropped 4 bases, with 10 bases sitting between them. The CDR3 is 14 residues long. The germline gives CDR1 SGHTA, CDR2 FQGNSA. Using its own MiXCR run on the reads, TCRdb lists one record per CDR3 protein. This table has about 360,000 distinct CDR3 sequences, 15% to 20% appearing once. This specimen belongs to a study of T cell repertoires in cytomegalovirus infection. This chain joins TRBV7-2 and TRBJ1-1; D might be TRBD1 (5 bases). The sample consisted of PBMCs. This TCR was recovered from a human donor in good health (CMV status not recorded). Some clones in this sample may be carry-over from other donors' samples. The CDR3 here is CASSLESGVTEAFF. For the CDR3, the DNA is TGTGCCAGCAGCTTAGAATCGGGGGTCACTGAAGCTTTCTTT.